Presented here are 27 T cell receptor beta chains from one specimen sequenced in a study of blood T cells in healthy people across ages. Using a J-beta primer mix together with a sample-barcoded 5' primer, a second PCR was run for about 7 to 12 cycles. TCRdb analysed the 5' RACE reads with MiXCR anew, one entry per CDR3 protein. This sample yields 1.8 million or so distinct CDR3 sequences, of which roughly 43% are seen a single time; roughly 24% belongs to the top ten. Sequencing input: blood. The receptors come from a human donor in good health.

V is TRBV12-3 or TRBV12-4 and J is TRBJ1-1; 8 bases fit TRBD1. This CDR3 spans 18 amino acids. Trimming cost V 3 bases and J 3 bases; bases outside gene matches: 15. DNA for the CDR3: TGTGCCAGCAGTTTTCGACCAGGGGGCGTCCGTGGCTACACTGAAGCTTTCTTT. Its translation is CASSFRPGGVRGYTEAFF.

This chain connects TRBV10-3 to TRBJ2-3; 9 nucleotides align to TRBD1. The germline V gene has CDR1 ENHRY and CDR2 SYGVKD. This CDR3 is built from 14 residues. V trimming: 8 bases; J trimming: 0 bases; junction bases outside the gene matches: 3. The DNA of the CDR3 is TGTGCCATCGGGGACAGGGACAGCACAGATACGCAGTATTTT. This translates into CAIGDRDSTDTQYF.

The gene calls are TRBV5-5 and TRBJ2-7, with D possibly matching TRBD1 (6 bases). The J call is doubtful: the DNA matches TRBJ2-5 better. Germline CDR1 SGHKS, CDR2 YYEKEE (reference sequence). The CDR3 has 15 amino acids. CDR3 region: CASSPGGGERETQYF. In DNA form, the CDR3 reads TGTGCCAGCAGTCCCGGTGGGGGCGAGAGAGAGACCCAGTACTTC.

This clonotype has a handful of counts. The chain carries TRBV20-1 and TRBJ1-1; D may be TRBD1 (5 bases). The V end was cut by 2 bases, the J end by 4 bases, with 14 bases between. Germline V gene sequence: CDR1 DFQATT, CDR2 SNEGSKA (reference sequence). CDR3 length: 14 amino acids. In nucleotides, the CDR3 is TGCAGTGCTAGATCGACAGAGGAGGTCACTGAAGCTTTCTTT. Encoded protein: CSARSTEEVTEAFF.

The CDR3 loop reads CASSQGEGAWGAPATEAFF. Written as DNA, the CDR3 is TGTGCCAGCAGCCAAGGAGAGGGGGCCTGGGGAGCTCCGGCCACTGAAGCTTTCTTT. This chain joins TRBV3-1 and TRBJ1-1; TRBD1 matches at 7 bases. The CDR3 is 19 amino acids. The germline V gene has CDR1 LGHDT and CDR2 YNNKEL (reference sequence). V lost 1 base and J lost 4; bases outside the gene matches: 18.

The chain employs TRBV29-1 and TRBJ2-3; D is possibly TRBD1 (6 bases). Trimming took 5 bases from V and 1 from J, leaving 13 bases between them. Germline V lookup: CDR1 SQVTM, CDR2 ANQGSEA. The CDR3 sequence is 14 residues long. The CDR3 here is CSVLGGSGTDTQYF. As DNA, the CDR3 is TGCAGCGTTTTAGGGGGTAGCGGCACAGATACGCAGTATTTT.

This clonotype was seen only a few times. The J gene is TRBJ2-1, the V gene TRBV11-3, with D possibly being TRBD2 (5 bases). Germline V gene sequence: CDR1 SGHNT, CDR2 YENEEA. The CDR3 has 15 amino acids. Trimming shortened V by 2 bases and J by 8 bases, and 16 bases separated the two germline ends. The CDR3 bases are TGTGCCAGCAGCTTACATGGCGGGCTGGGCGATGAGCAGTTCTTC. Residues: CASSLHGGLGDEQFF.

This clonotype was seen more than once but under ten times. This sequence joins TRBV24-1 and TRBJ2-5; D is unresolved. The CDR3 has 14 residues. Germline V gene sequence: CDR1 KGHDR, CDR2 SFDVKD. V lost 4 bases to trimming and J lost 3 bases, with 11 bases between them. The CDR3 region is CATSDPDGKETQYF. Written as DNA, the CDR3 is TGTGCCACCAGTGACCCGGACGGTAAAGAGACCCAGTACTTC.

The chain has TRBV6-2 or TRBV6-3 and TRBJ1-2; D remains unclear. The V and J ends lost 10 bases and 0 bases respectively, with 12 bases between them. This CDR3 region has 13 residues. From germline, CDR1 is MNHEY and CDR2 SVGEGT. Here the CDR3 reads CATTDTTNYGYTF. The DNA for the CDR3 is TGTGCCACCACAGATACGACTAACTATGGCTACACCTTC.

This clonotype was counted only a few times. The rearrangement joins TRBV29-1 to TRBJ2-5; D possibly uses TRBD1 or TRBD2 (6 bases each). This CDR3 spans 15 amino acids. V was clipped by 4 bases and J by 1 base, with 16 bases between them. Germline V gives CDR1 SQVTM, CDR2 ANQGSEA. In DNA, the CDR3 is TGCAGCGTTGGAGATGTAGGGGGGAGCCAAGAGACCCAGTACTTC. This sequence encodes CSVGDVGGSQETQYF.

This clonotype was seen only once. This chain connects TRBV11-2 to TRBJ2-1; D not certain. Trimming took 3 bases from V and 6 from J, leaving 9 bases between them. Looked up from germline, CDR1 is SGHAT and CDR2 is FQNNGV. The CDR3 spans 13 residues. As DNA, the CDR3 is TGTGCCAGCAGCTTTGATGGTCCCAATGAGCAGTTCTTC. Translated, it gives CASSFDGPNEQFF.

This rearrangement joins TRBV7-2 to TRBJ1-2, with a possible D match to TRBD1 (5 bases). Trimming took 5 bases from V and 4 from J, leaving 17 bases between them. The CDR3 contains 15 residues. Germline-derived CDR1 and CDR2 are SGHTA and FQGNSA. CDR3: CASSPHRDPLYGYTF. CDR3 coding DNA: TGTGCCAGCAGCCCCCACCGGGACCCCCTCTATGGCTACACCTTC. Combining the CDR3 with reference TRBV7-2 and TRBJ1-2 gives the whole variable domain GAGVSQSPSNKVTEKGKDVELRCDPISGHTALYWYRQSLGQGLEFLIYFQGNSAPDKSGLPSDRFSAERTGGSVSTLTIQRTQQEDSAVYLCASSPHRDPLYGYTFGSGTRLTVV.

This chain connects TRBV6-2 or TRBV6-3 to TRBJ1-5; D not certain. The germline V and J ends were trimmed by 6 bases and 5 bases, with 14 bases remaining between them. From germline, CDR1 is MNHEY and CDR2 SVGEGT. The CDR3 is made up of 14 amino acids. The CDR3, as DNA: TGTGCCAGCAGCCCACGGGCCCGCGATCAGCCCCAGCATTTT. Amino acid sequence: CASSPRARDQPQHF.

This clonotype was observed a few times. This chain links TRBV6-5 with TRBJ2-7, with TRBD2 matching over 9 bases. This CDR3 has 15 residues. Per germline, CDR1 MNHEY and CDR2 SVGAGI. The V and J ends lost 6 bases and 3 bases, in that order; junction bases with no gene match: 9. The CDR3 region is CASRLSGTSFYEQYF. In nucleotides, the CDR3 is TGTGCCAGCAGATTGTCCGGGACTAGCTTCTACGAGCAGTACTTC.

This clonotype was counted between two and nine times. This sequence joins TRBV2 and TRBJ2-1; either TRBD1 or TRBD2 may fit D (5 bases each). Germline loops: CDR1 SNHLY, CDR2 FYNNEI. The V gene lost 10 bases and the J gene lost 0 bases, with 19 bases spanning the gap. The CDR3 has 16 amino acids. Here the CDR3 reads CATTGPPARSYNEQFF. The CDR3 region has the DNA TGTGCCACTACGGGACCTCCCGCCCGCTCCTACAATGAGCAGTTCTTC.

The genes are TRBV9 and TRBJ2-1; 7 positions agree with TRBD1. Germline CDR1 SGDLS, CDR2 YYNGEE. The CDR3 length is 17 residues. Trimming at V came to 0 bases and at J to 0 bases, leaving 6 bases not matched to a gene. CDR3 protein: CASSVEGTDSSYNEQFF. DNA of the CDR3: TGTGCCAGCAGCGTAGAGGGGACAGACAGCTCCTACAATGAGCAGTTCTTC. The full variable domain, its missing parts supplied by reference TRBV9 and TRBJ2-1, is DSGVTQTPKHLITATGQRVTLRCSPRSGDLSVYWYQQSLDQGLQFLIQYYNGEERAKGNILERFSAQQFPDLHSELNLSSLELGDSALYFCASSVEGTDSSYNEQFFGPGTRLTVL.

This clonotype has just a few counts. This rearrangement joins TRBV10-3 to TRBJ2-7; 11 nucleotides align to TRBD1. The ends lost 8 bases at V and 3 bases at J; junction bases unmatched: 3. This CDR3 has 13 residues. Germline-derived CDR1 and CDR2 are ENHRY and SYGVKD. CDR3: CAIAGQGDYEQYF. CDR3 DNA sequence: TGTGCCATCGCGGGACAGGGGGACTACGAGCAGTACTTC.

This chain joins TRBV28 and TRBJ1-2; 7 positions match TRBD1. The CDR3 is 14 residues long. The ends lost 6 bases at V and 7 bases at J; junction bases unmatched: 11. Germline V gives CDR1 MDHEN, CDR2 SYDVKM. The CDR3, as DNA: TGTGCCAGCAGCCCGGACAGGCCTGTCAGTGGCTACACCTTC. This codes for CASSPDRPVSGYTF.

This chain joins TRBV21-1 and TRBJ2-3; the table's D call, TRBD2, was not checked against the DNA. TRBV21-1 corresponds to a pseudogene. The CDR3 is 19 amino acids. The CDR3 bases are TGTGCCAGCAGCAAAGTATCACGGGGGGCCCGGTTTTGCACAGATACGCAGTATTTT. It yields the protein CASSKVSRGARFCTDTQYF.

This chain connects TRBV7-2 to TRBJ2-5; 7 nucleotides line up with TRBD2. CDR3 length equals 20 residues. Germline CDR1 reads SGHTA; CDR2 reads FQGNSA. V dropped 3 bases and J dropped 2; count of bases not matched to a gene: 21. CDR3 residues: CASSFSYPVWRETRQETQYF. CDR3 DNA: TGTGCCAGCAGCTTTTCTTACCCGGTCTGGCGGGAGACGAGGCAAGAGACCCAGTACTTC.

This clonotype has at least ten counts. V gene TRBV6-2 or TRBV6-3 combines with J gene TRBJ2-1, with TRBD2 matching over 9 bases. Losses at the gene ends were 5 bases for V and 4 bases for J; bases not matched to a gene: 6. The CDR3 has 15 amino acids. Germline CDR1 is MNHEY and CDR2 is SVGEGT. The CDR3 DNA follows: TGTGCCAGCAGTCTCCTAGCGGGGAATTACAATGAGCAGTTCTTC. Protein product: CASSLLAGNYNEQFF.

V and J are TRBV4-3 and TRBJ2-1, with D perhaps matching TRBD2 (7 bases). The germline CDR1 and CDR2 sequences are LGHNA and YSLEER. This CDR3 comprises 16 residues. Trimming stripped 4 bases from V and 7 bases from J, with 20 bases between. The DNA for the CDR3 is TGCGCCAGCAGCCGATTAGGGGGGGGGACTGGGAATGAGCAGTTCTTC. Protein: CASSRLGGGTGNEQFF.

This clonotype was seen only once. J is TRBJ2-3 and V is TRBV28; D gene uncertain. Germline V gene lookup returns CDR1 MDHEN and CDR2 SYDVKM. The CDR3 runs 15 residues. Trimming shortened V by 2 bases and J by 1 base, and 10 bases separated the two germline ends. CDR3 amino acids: CASSLPPLGTDTQYF. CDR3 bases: TGTGCCAGCAGTTTACCACCCCTGGGCACAGATACGCAGTATTTT.

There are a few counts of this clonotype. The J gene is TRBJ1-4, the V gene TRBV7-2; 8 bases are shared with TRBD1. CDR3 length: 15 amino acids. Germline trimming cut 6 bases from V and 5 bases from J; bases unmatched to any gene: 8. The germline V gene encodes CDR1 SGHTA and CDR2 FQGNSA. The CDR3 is CASRPRGQANEKLFF. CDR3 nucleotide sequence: TGTGCCAGCAGACCGCGGGGACAGGCGAATGAAAAACTGTTTTTT.

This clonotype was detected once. In DNA form, the CDR3 reads TGTGCCAGCAGCTTGGGGGGTTTGGCCCCCCAGCATTTT. The encoded protein is CASSLGGLAPQHF. This chain links TRBV5-6 with TRBJ1-5; D is unresolved. Trimming cost V 0 bases and J 10 bases, with 11 bases left between them. The CDR3 is 13 amino acids. The germline gives CDR1 SGHDT, CDR2 YYEEEE.

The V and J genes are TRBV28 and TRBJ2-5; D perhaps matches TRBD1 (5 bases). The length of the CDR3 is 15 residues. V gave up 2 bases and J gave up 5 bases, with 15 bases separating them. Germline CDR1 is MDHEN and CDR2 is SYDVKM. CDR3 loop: CASSLGGVAGETQYF. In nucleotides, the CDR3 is TGTGCCAGCAGTTTAGGCGGTGTGGCAGGGGAGACCCAGTACTTC.

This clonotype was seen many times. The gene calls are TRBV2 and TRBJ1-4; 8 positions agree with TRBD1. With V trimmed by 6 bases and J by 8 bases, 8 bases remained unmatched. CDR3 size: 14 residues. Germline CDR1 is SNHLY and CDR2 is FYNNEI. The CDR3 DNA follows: TGTGCCAGCAGCGCGACAGGGGTGAGGGAAAAACTGTTTTTT. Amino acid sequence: CASSATGVREKLFF.